A selection of T cell receptor beta chains follows, all from one sample in a study of siplizumab effects on memory and regulatory T cells. Sequencing was performed with immunoSEQ multiplex PCR; in TCRdb, only in-frame clones are kept and a portion is missing. The sample has 70,000 to 90,000 clones, around 93% seen once. Sequenced material: CD8+ T cells sorted from blood. The receptors were gathered from a human donor in good health. The CDR3 runs from the conserved cysteine through the conserved F or W. The D gene is left open where the match is weak. Size is stated for part of the rows, as once, few or many counts, or as a class when the clone is expanded.

TRBJ2-7 | NA | TRBV6-1 | NA | CASSEGVGLRVYEQYF | TGTGCCAGCAGTGAAGGTGTGGGGCTACGGGTCTACGAGCAGTACTTC
TRBJ2-2 | TRBD1 | TRBV11-2 | NA | CASSLRDRGLAGELFF | TGTGCCAGCAGCTTAAGGGACAGGGGGCTCGCCGGGGAGCTGTTTTTT
TRBJ2-5 | TRBD2 | TRBV7-9 | NA | CASSLTSGVGETQYF | TGTGCCAGCAGCTTGACTAGCGGTGTGGGAGAGACCCAGTACTTC
TRBJ1-5 | NA | TRBV19 | NA | CASSSSPGTQPQHF | TGTGCCAGTAGTTCGAGCCCCGGGACCCAGCCCCAGCATTTT
TRBJ2-5 | TRBD2 | TRBV6-5 | NA | CASSWTSGGNQETQYF | TGTGCCAGCAGTTGGACTAGCGGGGGAAACCAAGAGACCCAGTACTTC
TRBJ2-7 | NA | TRBV27 | once | CASSLIGGKGYEQYF | TGTGCCAGCAGTTTAATCGGGGGTAAAGGTTACGAGCAGTACTTC
TRBJ1-2 | NA | TRBV29-1 | once | CSVLFLQVNYGYTF | TGCAGCGTTCTCTTCCTACAGGTTAACTATGGCTACACCTTC
TRBJ2-7 | TRBD2 | TRBV11-3 | NA | CASSSSGVDSYEQYF | TGTGCCAGCAGCTCGAGCGGGGTCGATTCTTACGAGCAGTACTTC
TRBJ2-7 | NA | TRBV5-6 | NA | CASSLMGGPSYEQYF | TGTGCCAGCAGCTTGATGGGGGGACCCTCCTACGAGCAGTACTTC
TRBJ2-1 | TRBD2 | TRBV4-2 | NA | CASSQTLAGEQFF | TGTGCCAGCAGCCAAACCCTAGCGGGGGAGCAGTTCTTC
TRBJ2-3 | TRBD2 | TRBV7-3 | NA | CASSGLGTADTQYF | TGTGCCAGCAGCGGACTAGGGACTGCAGATACGCAGTATTTT
TRBJ2-7 | TRBD1 | TRBV5-6 | NA | CASSLGTGGLEQYF | TGTGCCAGCAGCTTGGGGACAGGGGGTCTCGAGCAGTACTTC
TRBJ1-1 | TRBD1 | TRBV28 | NA | CASSTGGLGLRTEAFF | TGTGCCAGCAGCACAGGGGGACTCGGGTTGCGCACTGAAGCTTTCTTT
TRBJ1-1 | TRBD1 | TRBV13 | NA | CASSHGQGYTEAFF | TGTGCCAGCAGCCACGGACAGGGTTACACTGAAGCTTTCTTT
TRBJ1-2 | NA | TRBV7-9 | NA | CASSLHQVSNYGYTF | TGTGCCAGCAGCTTACATCAGGTGTCTAACTATGGCTACACCTTC
TRBJ2-2 | TRBD2 | TRBV2 | NA | CASGLAGATGELFF | TGTGCCAGCGGGCTAGCGGGGGCCACCGGGGAGCTGTTTTTT
TRBJ1-1 | NA | TRBV6-5 | NA | CASSYENMNTEAFF | TGTGCCAGCAGTTACGAAAACATGAACACTGAAGCTTTCTTT
TRBJ2-7 | NA | TRBV19 | NA | CASSPGTYEQYF | TGTGCCAGTAGTCCAGGGACCTACGAGCAGTACTTC
TRBJ1-1 | TRBD1 | TRBV7-2 | NA | CASSPHRGGRTEAFF | TGTGCCAGCAGCCCCCACCGAGGGGGCAGGACTGAAGCTTTCTTT
TRBJ1-4 | TRBD1 | TRBV9 | NA | CASSVADRVANEKLFF | TGTGCCAGCAGCGTAGCAGACAGGGTGGCTAATGAAAAACTGTTTTTT
TRBJ2-2 | TRBD1 | TRBV7-9 | NA | CASSLQGASTGELFF | TGTGCCAGCAGCTTACAGGGGGCGAGCACCGGGGAGCTGTTTTTT
TRBJ2-3 | NA | TRBV12-2 | NA | CASRPLKAPIPTDTQYF | TGTGCAAGTCGCCCTCTTAAGGCGCCAATACCCACAGATACGCAGTATTTT
TRBJ2-7 | TRBD1 | TRBV7-6 | NA | CASSRGPSYEQYF | TGTGCCAGCAGCAGGGGGCCCTCCTACGAGCAGTACTTC
TRBJ1-1 | TRBD1 | TRBV19 | NA | CASLRGQGFTEAFF | TGTGCCAGTCTAAGGGGACAGGGGTTCACTGAAGCTTTCTTT
TRBJ1-2 | NA | TRBV7-4 | NA | CASRLMQGNYGYTF | TGTGCCAGCAGATTAATGCAGGGCAACTATGGCTACACCTTC
TRBJ1-6 | TRBD1 | TRBV9 | NA | CASSVGQGDSYNSPLHF | TGTGCCAGCAGCGTAGGACAGGGGGACTCCTATAATTCACCCCTCCACTTT
TRBJ2-1 | NA | TRBV9 | NA | CASSASKLSSYNEQFF | TGTGCCAGCAGTGCTTCGAAACTTAGCTCCTACAATGAGCAGTTCTTC
TRBJ1-1 | NA | TRBV30 | once | CAWSVSIGMNTEAFF | TGTGCCTGGAGTGTATCTATAGGTATGAACACTGAAGCTTTCTTT
TRBJ2-7 | NA | TRBV6-6 | NA | CASSYDGYEQYF | TGTGCCAGCAGTTACGACGGTTACGAGCAGTACTTC
TRBJ1-1 | NA | TRBV9 | NA | CASSVEVGLNTEAFF | TGTGCCAGCAGCGTAGAAGTGGGCTTGAACACTGAAGCTTTCTTT
TRBJ2-3 | NA | TRBV5-4 | NA | CASSQGYLLGHTQYF | TGTGCCAGCAGCCAGGGGTACCTCCTAGGGCATACGCAGTATTTT
TRBJ2-7 | TRBD1 | TRBV4-3 | medium-sized | CASSQTGSYEQYF | TGCGCCAGCAGCCAGACAGGGTCCTACGAGCAGTACTTC
TRBJ2-5 | TRBD1 | TRBV15 | once | CATSRDYRGRETQYF | TGTGCCACCAGCAGAGATTATAGGGGGCGGGAGACCCAGTACTTC
TRBJ2-7 | NA | TRBV4-1 | NA | CASSPGQSSYEQYF | TGCGCCAGCAGCCCAGGACAGAGCTCCTACGAGCAGTACTTC
TRBJ2-7 | NA | TRBV5-6 | NA | CASSLPEVTGAATYEQYF | TGTGCCAGCAGCTTGCCCGAAGTCACGGGGGCGGCTACCTACGAGCAGTACTTC
TRBJ2-7 | NA | TRBV7-2 | once | CASSFGAWEQYF | TGTGCCAGCAGCTTTGGTGCCTGGGAGCAGTACTTC
TRBJ1-5 | TRBD1 | TRBV6-5 | NA | CASSGQGGNQPQHF | TGTGCCAGCAGTGGACAGGGAGGTAATCAGCCCCAGCATTTT
TRBJ2-6 | NA | TRBV9 | NA | CASSAHSQFSSGANVLTF | TGTGCCAGCAGCGCCCATTCTCAATTCAGCTCTGGGGCCAACGTCCTGACTTTC
TRBJ1-6 | NA | TRBV9 | NA | CASSGEGDSPLHF | TGTGCCAGCAGCGGCGAGGGCGATTCACCCCTCCACTTT
TRBJ2-5 | NA | TRBV27 | NA | CASSLLYQETQYF | TGTGCCAGCAGTTTATTGTACCAAGAGACCCAGTACTTC
TRBJ1-4 | NA | TRBV4-1 | NA | CASSQEGEKLFF | TGCGCCAGCAGCCAAGAAGGCGAAAAACTGTTTTTT
TRBJ2-6 | NA | TRBV30 | NA | CAWRAGQSGANVLTF | TGTGCCTGGAGGGCCGGACAGTCTGGGGCCAACGTCCTGACTTTC
TRBJ2-7 | NA | TRBV27 | NA | CASSPRLDEQYF | TGTGCCAGCAGTCCTCGCTTGGACGAGCAGTACTTC
TRBJ2-7 | TRBD1 | TRBV30 | NA | CAWSVQGAGDEQYF | TGTGCCTGGAGTGTTCAGGGGGCGGGTGACGAGCAGTACTTC
TRBJ2-3 | TRBD2 | TRBV5-1 | NA | CASSLAGGSTDTQYF | TGCGCCAGCAGCTTGGCCGGGGGGAGCACAGATACGCAGTATTTT
TRBJ1-1 | NA | TRBV19 | NA | CASSMGGGNTEAFF | TGTGCCAGTAGTATGGGAGGGGGGAACACTGAAGCTTTCTTT
TRBJ1-2 | NA | TRBV4-1 | NA | CASSQEGGSGARYGYTF | TGCGCCAGCAGCCAAGAAGGGGGAAGTGGAGCCCGCTATGGCTACACCTTC
TRBJ2-5 | NA | TRBV2 | NA | CASRVPPGTQYF | TGTGCCAGCAGGGTCCCCCCGGGGACCCAGTACTTC
TRBJ2-7 | TRBD1 | TRBV27 | NA | CASSVLQGMSSYEQYF | TGTGCCAGCAGTGTCCTACAGGGGATGAGCTCCTACGAGCAGTACTTC
TRBJ1-2 | TRBD1 | TRBV5-6 | NA | CASTLGDRGYRWDGYTF | TGTGCCAGCACCCTTGGGGACAGGGGGTATCGTTGGGATGGCTACACCTTC
TRBJ2-1 | TRBD2 | TRBV19 | NA | CASTATGGRSYNEQFF | TGTGCCAGCACGGCCACGGGGGGGCGCTCCTACAATGAGCAGTTCTTC
TRBJ1-2 | NA | TRBV5-6 | NA | CASSLAGAAKADGYTF | TGTGCCAGCAGCTTGGCCGGGGCAGCTAAAGCAGATGGCTACACCTTC
TRBJ2-3 | NA | TRBV15 | NA | CATSIRHTDTQYF | TGTGCCACCAGCATCCGTCACACAGATACGCAGTATTTT
TRBJ1-1 | NA | TRBV19 | NA | CASSIQGETEAFF | TGTGCCAGTAGTATACAAGGGGAAACTGAAGCTTTCTTT